This entry features one T cell receptor beta chain sequence. Its antigen is currently unknown. The data are from a study of cytomegalovirus exposure and HLA in healthy donors. TCRdb keeps only in-frame clones here, not all; method: immunoSEQ multiplex PCR. The sample holds some 140,000 clones, approximately 86% seen once. Trimming stripped 3 bases from V and 8 bases from J, with 4 bases between. Germline V gene lookup returns CDR1 DFQATT and CDR2 SNEGSKA (reference sequence). This CDR3 contains 9 residues. Study outcomes and limitations: TCR clusters originating in the first cohort tended to co-occur in the roughly 120 validation repertoires, according to a later analysis. The listing of fewer than 200 TCR beta chains classed them as cytomegalovirus-associated. Reported performance of the classifier showed diagnosis of cytomegalovirus status with high specificity and sensitivity.

The source material was PBMCs. The origin of this receptor is a man aged 18 to 29 in good health and CMV-seropositive. This chain connects TRBV20-1 to TRBJ1-2, with no clear D. This CDR3 is CSASGGYTF. The CDR3 DNA follows: TGCAGTGCTAGCGGGGGCTACACCTTC.